The rows below give T cell receptor beta chains drawn from one sample of a study of early T cells in non-severe SARS-CoV-2 infection. In TCRdb, the 5' RACE reads were re-called with MiXCR into one record per CDR3 protein. Seen here are 46,000 or so distinct CDR3 sequences, approximately 4% observed once, and the top ten hold about 3.1%. Sequencing was carried out using whole blood. These receptors were obtained from an adult who was a healthcare worker with PCR-confirmed SARS-CoV-2 infection or an uninfected control (not recorded which). Both conserved end residues are part of each CDR3. A D gene is named only where the DNA matches it firmly. Not all rows give a size; the values are once, few, many and, for expanded clones, a class.

d_gene: TRBD2; j_gene: TRBJ2-5; abundance: many; v_gene: TRBV20-1; CDR3nt: TGCAGTGCTAGAGACGGGACTAGCGGACAAGAGACCCAGTACTTC; CDR3aa: CSARDGTSGQETQYF
d_gene: TRBD1; j_gene: TRBJ2-7; abundance: many; v_gene: TRBV27; CDR3nt: TGTGCCAGCAGTTTATCTGTGGGACAGGTCTCCTACGAGCAGTACTTC; CDR3aa: CASSLSVGQVSYEQYF
d_gene: NA; j_gene: TRBJ2-1; abundance: many; v_gene: TRBV7-2; CDR3nt: TGTGCCAGCCCCCAACAGTGGGCCGTCTACAATGAGCAGTTCTTC; CDR3aa: CASPQQWAVYNEQFF
d_gene: NA; j_gene: TRBJ2-1; abundance: few; v_gene: TRBV2; CDR3nt: TGTGCCAGCAGTGAAGCTGGGGGAGTCCGCTTCAATGAGCAGTTCTTC; CDR3aa: CASSEAGGVRFNEQFF
d_gene: NA; j_gene: TRBJ2-3; abundance: NA; v_gene: TRBV29-1; CDR3nt: TGCAGCGTACCAGCCTCAGATACGCAGTATTTT; CDR3aa: CSVPASDTQYF
d_gene: TRBD1; j_gene: TRBJ1-2; abundance: NA; v_gene: TRBV24-1; CDR3nt: TGTGCCACCAGTGACTGGGGACAGGGGGCTGGGACCTACACCTTC; CDR3aa: CATSDWGQGAGTYTF
d_gene: TRBD1; j_gene: TRBJ2-1; abundance: many; v_gene: TRBV24-1; CDR3nt: TGTGCCACCAGTGAGTCCACCGGGACAGTTTACAATGAGCAGTTCTTC; CDR3aa: CATSESTGTVYNEQFF
d_gene: TRBD2; j_gene: TRBJ2-5; abundance: NA; v_gene: TRBV19; CDR3nt: TGTGCCAGTAGTAGCAGAGCCCCCGGACTAGACGGGATGAGAGAGACCCAGTACTTC; CDR3aa: CASSSRAPGLDGMRETQYF
d_gene: NA; j_gene: TRBJ1-2; abundance: NA; v_gene: TRBV19; CDR3nt: TGTGCCACCAAGGGCACCCGTTATGGCTACACCTTC; CDR3aa: CATKGTRYGYTF
d_gene: NA; j_gene: TRBJ1-2; abundance: NA; v_gene: TRBV25-1; CDR3nt: TGTGCCAGCAGTCTCGAAGGGGGCTATGGCTACACCTTC; CDR3aa: CASSLEGGYGYTF
d_gene: NA; j_gene: TRBJ1-6; abundance: many; v_gene: TRBV20-1; CDR3nt: TGCAGTGCTAGAGATGCCAAGGAGGACGCTTATAATTCACCCCTCCACTTT; CDR3aa: CSARDAKEDAYNSPLHF
d_gene: NA; j_gene: TRBJ1-3; abundance: many; v_gene: TRBV7-6; CDR3nt: TGTGCCAGCAGCCTCCTTTGGGGATCCTCTGGAAACACCATATATTTT; CDR3aa: CASSLLWGSSGNTIYF
d_gene: NA; j_gene: TRBJ1-2; abundance: many; v_gene: TRBV6-1; CDR3nt: TGTGCCAGCAGTGAAGGGGAGGGATCCTATGGCTACACCTTC; CDR3aa: CASSEGEGSYGYTF
d_gene: NA; j_gene: TRBJ1-5; abundance: many; v_gene: TRBV5-1; CDR3nt: TGCGCCAGCAGCACAGGTCCCAATCAGCCCCAGCATTTT; CDR3aa: CASSTGPNQPQHF
d_gene: TRBD2; j_gene: TRBJ2-7; abundance: many; v_gene: TRBV2; CDR3nt: TGTGCCAGCAGCACTAGCGGGAGTTCAAGCTCCTACGAGCAGTACTTC; CDR3aa: CASSTSGSSSSYEQYF
d_gene: NA; j_gene: TRBJ2-5; abundance: NA; v_gene: TRBV7-9; CDR3nt: TGTGCCAGCACCTCTACGTGGGGAGGAGAGACCCAGTACTTC; CDR3aa: CASTSTWGGETQYF
d_gene: TRBD1; j_gene: TRBJ2-1; abundance: NA; v_gene: TRBV25-1; CDR3nt: TGTGCCAGCAGTGCACCTACAGGGGTCAATGAGCAGTTCTTC; CDR3aa: CASSAPTGVNEQFF
d_gene: TRBD2; j_gene: TRBJ2-1; abundance: many; v_gene: TRBV7-3; CDR3nt: TGTGCCAGCAGCTTAACCTATGGGACTAGCGGGAAACATGAGCAGTTCTTC; CDR3aa: CASSLTYGTSGKHEQFF
d_gene: TRBD2; j_gene: TRBJ2-3; abundance: many; v_gene: TRBV18; CDR3nt: TGTGCCAGCTCACCAGTCGGACTAGCGGGGTATAGCACAGATACGCAGTATTTT; CDR3aa: CASSPVGLAGYSTDTQYF
d_gene: NA; j_gene: TRBJ2-2; abundance: many; v_gene: TRBV7-6; CDR3nt: TGTGCCAGCAGCTCAAGGAGCACCGGGGAGCTGTTTTTT; CDR3aa: CASSSRSTGELFF
d_gene: TRBD1; j_gene: TRBJ1-2; abundance: many; v_gene: TRBV18; CDR3nt: TGTGCCAGCTCAGGACCGGGACAGGGTTATGGCTACACCTTC; CDR3aa: CASSGPGQGYGYTF
d_gene: NA; j_gene: TRBJ1-1; abundance: many; v_gene: TRBV12-3/TRBV12-4; CDR3nt: TGTGCCAGCAGTTCGGAATGGAACACTGAAGCTTTCTTT; CDR3aa: CASSSEWNTEAFF
d_gene: NA; j_gene: TRBJ1-1; abundance: many; v_gene: TRBV5-1; CDR3nt: TGCGCCAGCAGCTTGGGGTCCGAGGGCCTCAGACGGAAAGCTTTCTTT; CDR3aa: CASSLGSEGLRRKAFF
d_gene: TRBD2; j_gene: TRBJ2-3; abundance: few; v_gene: TRBV2; CDR3nt: TGTGCCAGCAGTGGACTAGCGGGGACTAGCACAGATACGCAGTATTTT; CDR3aa: CASSGLAGTSTDTQYF
d_gene: NA; j_gene: TRBJ1-5; abundance: many; v_gene: TRBV19; CDR3nt: TGTGCCAGTAGTATCCAGGAAAATAGCAATCAGCCCCAGCATTTT; CDR3aa: CASSIQENSNQPQHF
d_gene: TRBD1; j_gene: TRBJ1-5; abundance: many; v_gene: TRBV12-3/TRBV12-4; CDR3nt: TGTGCCAGCAGCACCACCGGGACAGGGAGTCAGCCCCAGCATTTT; CDR3aa: CASSTTGTGSQPQHF
d_gene: NA; j_gene: TRBJ2-1; abundance: many; v_gene: TRBV10-1; CDR3nt: TGCGCCAGCAGTGTTAGCGGCAGGGGCTACAATGAGCAGTTCTTC; CDR3aa: CASSVSGRGYNEQFF
d_gene: TRBD1; j_gene: TRBJ2-7; abundance: many; v_gene: TRBV4-1; CDR3nt: TGCGCCAGCAGCCAAGATATGGGGACAGGGCCCTACGAGCAGTACTTC; CDR3aa: CASSQDMGTGPYEQYF
d_gene: NA; j_gene: TRBJ2-5; abundance: many; v_gene: TRBV19; CDR3nt: TGTGCCAGTAGTGCCAGTCGGGGGCAAGAGACCCAGTACTTC; CDR3aa: CASSASRGQETQYF
d_gene: NA; j_gene: TRBJ1-1; abundance: few; v_gene: TRBV11-2; CDR3nt: NA; CDR3aa: CASSSLHQGRGEAFF
d_gene: NA; j_gene: TRBJ2-7; abundance: many; v_gene: TRBV11-2; CDR3nt: TGTGCCAGTGCTAGCGGGGACGGGACAGGGTCCTACGAGCAGTACTTC; CDR3aa: CASASGDGTGSYEQYF
d_gene: NA; j_gene: TRBJ1-5; abundance: many; v_gene: TRBV2; CDR3nt: TGTGCCAGCAGGGGACGGTTAGGATCCAATCAGCCCCAGCATTTT; CDR3aa: CASRGRLGSNQPQHF
d_gene: NA; j_gene: TRBJ2-7; abundance: many; v_gene: TRBV5-6; CDR3nt: TGTGCCAGCAGCGACTACAGCAAGATGGAGCAGTACTTC; CDR3aa: CASSDYSKMEQYF
d_gene: NA; j_gene: TRBJ1-1; abundance: many; v_gene: TRBV5-5; CDR3nt: TGTGCCAGCAGCTTGGGGCAGGGCCCCCCGAACACTGAAGCTTTCTTT; CDR3aa: CASSLGQGPPNTEAFF
d_gene: TRBD1; j_gene: TRBJ2-6; abundance: many; v_gene: TRBV6-6; CDR3nt: TGTGCCAGCAGCTCGGTCCCGGGACAGGGAGTGGCTGGGGCCAACGTCCTGACTTTC; CDR3aa: CASSSVPGQGVAGANVLTF
d_gene: NA; j_gene: TRBJ1-1; abundance: few; v_gene: TRBV11-2; CDR3nt: TGTGCCAGCAGCTTCCTCGACAGGCCTTTGAACACTGAAGCTTTCTTT; CDR3aa: CASSFLDRPLNTEAFF
d_gene: NA; j_gene: TRBJ1-1; abundance: many; v_gene: TRBV29-1; CDR3nt: TGCAGCGCAGTACAGGTGAACACTGAAGCTTTCTTT; CDR3aa: CSAVQVNTEAFF
d_gene: TRBD1; j_gene: TRBJ1-2; abundance: many; v_gene: TRBV29-1; CDR3nt: TGCAGCGTTTCCGGGACAGGAGGAATGGGTAACTATGGCTACACCTTC; CDR3aa: CSVSGTGGMGNYGYTF
d_gene: TRBD2; j_gene: TRBJ2-1; abundance: many; v_gene: TRBV11-2; CDR3nt: TGTGCCAGCAGCCTAAGGGAGACTAGCGCCGGCAATGAGCAGTTCTTC; CDR3aa: CASSLRETSAGNEQFF
d_gene: NA; j_gene: TRBJ2-7; abundance: many; v_gene: TRBV7-6; CDR3nt: TGTGCCAGCAGCTTAGTCCCCTACGAGCAGTACTTC; CDR3aa: CASSLVPYEQYF
d_gene: TRBD2; j_gene: TRBJ2-1; abundance: many; v_gene: TRBV7-2; CDR3nt: TGTGCCAGCAGCTTAGCTGGGACTATCGAGCAGTTCTTC; CDR3aa: CASSLAGTIEQFF
d_gene: NA; j_gene: TRBJ2-1; abundance: NA; v_gene: TRBV5-1; CDR3nt: TGCGCCAGCAGCAGGGACATCTACAATGAGCAGTTCTTC; CDR3aa: CASSRDIYNEQFF
d_gene: NA; j_gene: TRBJ1-1; abundance: few; v_gene: TRBV29-1; CDR3nt: TGCAGCGCCGTTGCCGACACTGAAGCTTTCTTT; CDR3aa: CSAVADTEAFF
d_gene: NA; j_gene: TRBJ1-1; abundance: medium-sized; v_gene: TRBV7-9; CDR3nt: TGTGCCAGCAGTCGGGCTGAAGCTTTCTTT; CDR3aa: CASSRAEAFF
d_gene: NA; j_gene: TRBJ1-5; abundance: many; v_gene: TRBV6-5; CDR3nt: TGTGCCAGCAGTAGAGTGGACGGCAATCAGCCCCAGCATTTT; CDR3aa: CASSRVDGNQPQHF
d_gene: TRBD2; j_gene: TRBJ2-1; abundance: many; v_gene: TRBV7-3; CDR3nt: TGTGCCAGCAGCTTATCCGGACTAGAAAGCTCCTACAATGAGCAGTTCTTC; CDR3aa: CASSLSGLESSYNEQFF
d_gene: TRBD1; j_gene: TRBJ2-5; abundance: many; v_gene: TRBV19; CDR3nt: TGTGCCAGTAGCCTCGCCCACAGGGGGCTTTGGGAGACCCAGTACTTC; CDR3aa: CASSLAHRGLWETQYF
d_gene: NA; j_gene: TRBJ2-3; abundance: many; v_gene: TRBV29-1; CDR3nt: TGCAGCGTAGGCGGACCATTAAACACAGATACGCAGTATTTT; CDR3aa: CSVGGPLNTDTQYF
d_gene: NA; j_gene: TRBJ2-1; abundance: many; v_gene: TRBV7-2; CDR3nt: TGTGCCAGCAGCCTATTCGCGGGGAACAATGAGCAGTTCTTC; CDR3aa: CASSLFAGNNEQFF
d_gene: NA; j_gene: TRBJ1-6; abundance: many; v_gene: TRBV11-2; CDR3nt: TGTGCCAGCAGCTTAGTTCCGGGGATCCATAATTCACCCCTCCACTTT; CDR3aa: CASSLVPGIHNSPLHF
d_gene: NA; j_gene: TRBJ2-7; abundance: many; v_gene: TRBV5-1; CDR3nt: TGCGCCAGCAGCTTGGCTACGGGGGGCCCCTACGAGCAGTACTTC; CDR3aa: CASSLATGGPYEQYF
d_gene: NA; j_gene: TRBJ1-4; abundance: many; v_gene: TRBV6-6; CDR3nt: TGTGCCAGCAGCCGCGGCGGGGGCGAGGTGGAAAAACTGTTTTTT; CDR3aa: CASSRGGGEVEKLFF
d_gene: NA; j_gene: TRBJ1-1; abundance: many; v_gene: TRBV11-2; CDR3nt: TGTGCCAGCAGCTTAACAGGTCTTGCAGCTGAAGCTTTCTTT; CDR3aa: CASSLTGLAAEAFF
d_gene: TRBD2; j_gene: TRBJ2-1; abundance: few; v_gene: TRBV10-3; CDR3nt: TGTGCCATCAGTGAACGCGGGAGCAGGGATGAGCAGTTCTTC; CDR3aa: CAISERGSRDEQFF
d_gene: NA; j_gene: TRBJ2-2; abundance: many; v_gene: TRBV5-1; CDR3nt: TGCGCCAGCAGCTTCGACAGCCCGAACACTGAGCTGTTTTTT; CDR3aa: CASSFDSPNTELFF
d_gene: TRBD2; j_gene: TRBJ2-2; abundance: many; v_gene: TRBV6-2/TRBV6-3; CDR3nt: TGTGCCAGCAGAGCGGGGGAAACCGGGGAGCTGTTTTTT; CDR3aa: CASRAGETGELFF
d_gene: TRBD1; j_gene: TRBJ2-7; abundance: NA; v_gene: TRBV2; CDR3nt: TGTGCCAGCAGTACTCGGGACAGACCTTACGAGCAGTACTTC; CDR3aa: CASSTRDRPYEQYF
d_gene: NA; j_gene: TRBJ2-1; abundance: many; v_gene: TRBV6-6; CDR3nt: TGTGCCAGCAGTTACACATATAGCTGGGGGAGCTCCTACAATGAGCAGTTCTTC; CDR3aa: CASSYTYSWGSSYNEQFF
d_gene: NA; j_gene: TRBJ2-1; abundance: many; v_gene: TRBV29-1; CDR3nt: TGCAGCGTCGTCGAGGGCTATGAGCAGTTCTTC; CDR3aa: CSVVEGYEQFF